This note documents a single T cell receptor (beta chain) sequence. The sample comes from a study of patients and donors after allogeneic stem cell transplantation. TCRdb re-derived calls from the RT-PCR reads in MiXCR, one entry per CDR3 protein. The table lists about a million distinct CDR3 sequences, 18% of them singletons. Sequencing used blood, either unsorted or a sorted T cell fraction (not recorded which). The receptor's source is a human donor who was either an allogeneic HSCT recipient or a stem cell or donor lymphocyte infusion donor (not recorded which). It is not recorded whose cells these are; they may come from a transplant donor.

The CDR3 region is CSALWRGGYNEQFF. The CDR3 coding sequence is TGCAGTGCCCTTTGGAGGGGAGGGTACAATGAGCAGTTCTTC. The chain uses TRBV20-1 and TRBJ2-1; 7 positions agree with TRBD2. The CDR3 has 14 amino acids. Germline CDR1 and CDR2: DFQATT and SNEGSKA (reference sequence). Germline trimming cut 6 bases from V and 4 bases from J; bases unmatched to any gene: 9.